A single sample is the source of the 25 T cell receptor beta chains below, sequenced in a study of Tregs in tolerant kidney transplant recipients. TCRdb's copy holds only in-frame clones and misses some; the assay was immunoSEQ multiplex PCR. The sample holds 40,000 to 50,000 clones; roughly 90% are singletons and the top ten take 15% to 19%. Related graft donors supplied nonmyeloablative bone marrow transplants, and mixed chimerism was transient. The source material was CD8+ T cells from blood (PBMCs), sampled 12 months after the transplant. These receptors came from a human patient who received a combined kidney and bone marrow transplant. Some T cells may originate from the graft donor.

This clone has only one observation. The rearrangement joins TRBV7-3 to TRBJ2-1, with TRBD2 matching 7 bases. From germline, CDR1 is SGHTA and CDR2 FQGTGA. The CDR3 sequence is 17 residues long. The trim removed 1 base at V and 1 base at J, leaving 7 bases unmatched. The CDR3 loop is CASSLKGGSWSYNEQFF. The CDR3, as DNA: TGTGCCAGCAGCTTAAAAGGCGGGAGTTGGTCCTACAATGAGCAGTTCTTC.

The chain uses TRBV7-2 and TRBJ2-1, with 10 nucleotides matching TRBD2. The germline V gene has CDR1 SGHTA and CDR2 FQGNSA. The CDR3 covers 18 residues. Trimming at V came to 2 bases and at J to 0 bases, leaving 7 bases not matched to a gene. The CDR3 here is CASSLILASGSSYNEQFF. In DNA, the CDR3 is TGTGCCAGCAGCTTAATTCTGGCTAGCGGGAGCTCCTACAATGAGCAGTTCTTC.

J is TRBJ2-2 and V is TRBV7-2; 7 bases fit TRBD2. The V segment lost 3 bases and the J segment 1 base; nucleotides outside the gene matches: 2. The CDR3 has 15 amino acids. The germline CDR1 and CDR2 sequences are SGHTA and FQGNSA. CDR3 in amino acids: CASSLTGGNTGELFF. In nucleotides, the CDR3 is TGTGCCAGCAGCTTGACGGGGGGGAACACCGGGGAGCTGTTTTTT.

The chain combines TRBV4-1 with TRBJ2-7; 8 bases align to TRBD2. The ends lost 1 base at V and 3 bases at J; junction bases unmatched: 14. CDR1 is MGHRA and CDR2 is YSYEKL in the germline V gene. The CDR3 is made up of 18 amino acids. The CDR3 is CASSQGALTGGPNYEQYF. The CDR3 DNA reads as TGCGCCAGCAGCCAAGGTGCTTTGACGGGAGGGCCAAACTACGAGCAGTACTTC.

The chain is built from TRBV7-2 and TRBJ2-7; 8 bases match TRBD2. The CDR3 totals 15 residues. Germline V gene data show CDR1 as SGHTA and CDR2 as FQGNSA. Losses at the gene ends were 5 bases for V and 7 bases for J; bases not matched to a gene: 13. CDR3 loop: CASSPISGTTLEQYF. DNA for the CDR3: TGTGCCAGCAGCCCTATTAGCGGGACTACCTTAGAGCAGTACTTC. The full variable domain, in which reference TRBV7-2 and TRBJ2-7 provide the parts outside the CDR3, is GAGVSQSPSNKVTEKGKDVELRCDPISGHTALYWYRQSLGQGLEFLIYFQGNSAPDKSGLPSDRFSAERTGGSVSTLTIQRTQQEDSAVYLCASSPISGTTLEQYFGPGTRLTVT.

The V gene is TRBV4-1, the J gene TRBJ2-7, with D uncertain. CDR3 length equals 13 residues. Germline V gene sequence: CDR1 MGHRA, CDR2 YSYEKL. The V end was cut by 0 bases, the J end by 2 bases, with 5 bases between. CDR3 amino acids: CASSQDSTYEQYF. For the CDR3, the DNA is TGCGCCAGCAGCCAAGACAGTACCTACGAGCAGTACTTC.

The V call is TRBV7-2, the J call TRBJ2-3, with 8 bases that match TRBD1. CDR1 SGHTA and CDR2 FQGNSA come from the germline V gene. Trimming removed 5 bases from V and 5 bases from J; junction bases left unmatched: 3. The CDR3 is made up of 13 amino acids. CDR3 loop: CASSQGAGDTQYF. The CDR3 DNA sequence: TGTGCCAGCAGCCAGGGGGCGGGAGATACGCAGTATTTT.

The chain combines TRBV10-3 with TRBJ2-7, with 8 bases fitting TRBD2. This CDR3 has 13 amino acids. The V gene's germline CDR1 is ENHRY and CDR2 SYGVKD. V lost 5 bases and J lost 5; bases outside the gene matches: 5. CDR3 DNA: TGTGCCATCAGTCATGCGGGGGGAAACGAGCAGTACTTC. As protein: CAISHAGGNEQYF.

CDR3 protein: CASDSGGELFF. The CDR3 DNA reads as TGTGCCAGCGATAGCGGCGGGGAGCTGTTTTTT. The genes are TRBV6-5 and TRBJ2-2, with D possibly being TRBD2 (6 bases). CDR1 and CDR2 from the germline V gene are MNHEY and SVGAGI. V was shortened by 8 bases and J by 7 bases, with 8 bases between the two germline ends. The CDR3 consists of 11 residues.

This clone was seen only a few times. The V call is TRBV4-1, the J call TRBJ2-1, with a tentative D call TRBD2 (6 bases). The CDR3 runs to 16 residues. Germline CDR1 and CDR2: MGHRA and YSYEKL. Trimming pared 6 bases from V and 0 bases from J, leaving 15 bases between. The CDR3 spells CASSLLAGTSYNEQFF. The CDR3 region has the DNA TGCGCCAGCAGTCTACTAGCAGGAACCTCCTACAATGAGCAGTTCTTC.

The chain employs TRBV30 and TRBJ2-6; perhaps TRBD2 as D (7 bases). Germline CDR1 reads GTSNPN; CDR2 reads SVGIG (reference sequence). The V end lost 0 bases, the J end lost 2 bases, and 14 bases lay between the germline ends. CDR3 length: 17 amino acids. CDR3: CAWSVLGGPAGANVLTF. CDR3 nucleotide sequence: TGTGCCTGGAGTGTACTCGGGGGGCCGGCTGGGGCCAACGTCCTGACTTTC.

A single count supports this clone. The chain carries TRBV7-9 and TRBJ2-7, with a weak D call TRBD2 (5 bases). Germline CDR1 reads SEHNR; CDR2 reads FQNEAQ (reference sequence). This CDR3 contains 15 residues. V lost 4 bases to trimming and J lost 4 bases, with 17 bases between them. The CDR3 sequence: CASSSWEQNRYEQYF. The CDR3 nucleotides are TGTGCCAGCAGCTCATGGGAGCAGAACCGGTACGAGCAGTACTTC. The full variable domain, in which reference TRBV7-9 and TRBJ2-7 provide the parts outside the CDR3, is DTGVSQNPRHKITKRGQNVTFRCDPISEHNRLYWYRQTLGQGPEFLTYFQNEAQLEKSRLLSDRFSAERPKGSFSTLEIQRTEQGDSAMYLCASSSWEQNRYEQYFGPGTRLTVT.

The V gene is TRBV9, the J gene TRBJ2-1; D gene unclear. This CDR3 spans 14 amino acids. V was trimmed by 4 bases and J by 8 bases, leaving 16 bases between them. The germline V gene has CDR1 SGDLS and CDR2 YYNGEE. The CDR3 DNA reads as TGTGCCAGCAGCCCTTCTTTAGCCGAACATGAGCAGTTCTTC. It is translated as CASSPSLAEHEQFF.

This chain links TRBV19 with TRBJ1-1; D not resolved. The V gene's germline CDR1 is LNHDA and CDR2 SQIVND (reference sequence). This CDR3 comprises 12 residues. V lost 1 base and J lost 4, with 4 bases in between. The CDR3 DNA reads TGTGCCAGTAGTATAGGGCCCACTGAAGCTTTCTTT. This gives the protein CASSIGPTEAFF.

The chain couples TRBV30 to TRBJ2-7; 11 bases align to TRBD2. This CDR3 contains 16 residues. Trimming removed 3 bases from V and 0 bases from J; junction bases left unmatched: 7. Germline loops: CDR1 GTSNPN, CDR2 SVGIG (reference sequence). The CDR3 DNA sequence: TGTGCCTGGAGAGACCTGACTAGCGGGGCCTCCTACGAGCAGTACTTC. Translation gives CAWRDLTSGASYEQYF.

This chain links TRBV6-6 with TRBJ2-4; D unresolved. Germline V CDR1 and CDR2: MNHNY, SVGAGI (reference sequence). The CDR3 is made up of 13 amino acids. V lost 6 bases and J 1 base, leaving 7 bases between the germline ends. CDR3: CASSPVAKNIQYF. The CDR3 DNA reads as TGTGCCAGCAGCCCTGTCGCCAAAAACATTCAGTACTTC.

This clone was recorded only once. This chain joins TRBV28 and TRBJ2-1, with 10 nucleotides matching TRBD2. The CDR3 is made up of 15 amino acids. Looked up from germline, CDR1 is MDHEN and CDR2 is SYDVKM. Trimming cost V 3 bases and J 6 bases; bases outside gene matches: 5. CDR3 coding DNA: TGTGCCAGCAGTTTGGGACTAGCGCACCTCAATGAGCAGTTCTTC. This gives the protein CASSLGLAHLNEQFF.

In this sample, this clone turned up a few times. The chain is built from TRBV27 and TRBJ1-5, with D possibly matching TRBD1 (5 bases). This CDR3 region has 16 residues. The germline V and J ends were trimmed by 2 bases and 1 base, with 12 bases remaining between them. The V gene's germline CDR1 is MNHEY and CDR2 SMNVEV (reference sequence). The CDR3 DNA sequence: TGTGCCAGCAGTTTAGGGGGACTCCTGAGCAATCAGCCCCAGCATTTT. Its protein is CASSLGGLLSNQPQHF.

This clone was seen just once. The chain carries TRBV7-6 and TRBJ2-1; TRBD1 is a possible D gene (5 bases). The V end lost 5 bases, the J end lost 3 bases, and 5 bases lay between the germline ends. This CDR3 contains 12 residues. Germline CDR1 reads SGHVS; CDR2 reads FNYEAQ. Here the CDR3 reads CASSTGYNEQFF. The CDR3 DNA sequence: TGTGCCAGCAGCACAGGCTACAATGAGCAGTTCTTC.

The CDR3 bases are TGTGCCAGCAGTTTCCGGGACAGGGAAAATGAAAAACTGTTTTTT. Protein sequence: CASSFRDRENEKLFF. J is TRBJ1-4 and V is TRBV6-6, with 9 bases fitting TRBD1. This CDR3 is built from 15 residues. V shed 4 bases, J shed 5 bases, and the junction held 5 bases outside the gene matches. Germline CDR1 reads MNHNY; CDR2 reads SVGAGI (reference sequence).

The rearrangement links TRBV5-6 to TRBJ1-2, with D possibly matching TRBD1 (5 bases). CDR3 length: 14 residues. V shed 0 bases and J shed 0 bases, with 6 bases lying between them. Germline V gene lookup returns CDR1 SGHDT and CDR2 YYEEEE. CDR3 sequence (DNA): TGTGCCAGCAGCTTGGGACAGTCTAACTATGGCTACACCTTC. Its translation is CASSLGQSNYGYTF.

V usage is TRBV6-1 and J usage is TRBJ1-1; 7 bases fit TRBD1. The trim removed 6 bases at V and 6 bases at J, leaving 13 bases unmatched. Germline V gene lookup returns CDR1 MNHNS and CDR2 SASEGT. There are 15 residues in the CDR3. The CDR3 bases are TGTGCCAGCAGCAAGAGACAGGGTGGAGGTGCTGAAGCTTTCTTT. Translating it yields CASSKRQGGGAEAFF.

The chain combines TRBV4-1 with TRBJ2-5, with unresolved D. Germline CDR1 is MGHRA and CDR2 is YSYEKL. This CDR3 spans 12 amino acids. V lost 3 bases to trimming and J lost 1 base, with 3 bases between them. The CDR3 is CASSHIQETQYF. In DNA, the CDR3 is TGCGCCAGCAGCCATATCCAAGAGACCCAGTACTTC.

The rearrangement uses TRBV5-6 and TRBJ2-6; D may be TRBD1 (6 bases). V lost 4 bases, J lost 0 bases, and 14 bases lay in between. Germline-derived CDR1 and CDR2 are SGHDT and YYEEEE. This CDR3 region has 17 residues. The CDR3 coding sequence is TGTGCCAGCAGCCCAATTGACAGGATCTCTGGGGCCAACGTCCTGACTTTC. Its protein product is CASSPIDRISGANVLTF.

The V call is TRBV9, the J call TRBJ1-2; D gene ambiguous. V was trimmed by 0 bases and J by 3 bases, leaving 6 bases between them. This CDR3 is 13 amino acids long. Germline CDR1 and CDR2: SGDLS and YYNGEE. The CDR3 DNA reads TGTGCCAGCAGCGTAGCAACAGACTATGGCTACACCTTC. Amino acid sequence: CASSVATDYGYTF.